The source of this T cell receptor beta chain is a study of blood T cell repertoires in COVID-19. CDR1 and CDR2 from the germline V gene are MDHEN and SYDVKM. The trim removed 6 bases at V and 7 bases at J, leaving 6 bases unmatched. The CDR3 length is 15 residues. Clones were read by immunoSEQ multiplex PCR, and TCRdb kept only the in-frame ones, dropping some. Of a few hundred thousand clones in the sample, roughly 83% were seen once. This TCR was sampled from a woman aged 45 to 65 with acute or convalescent COVID-19. J is TRBJ2-2 and V is TRBV28, with 12 positions matching TRBD2. The sequenced material came from peripheral blood. The CDR3 spells CASSRLAGVFGELFF. DNA of the CDR3: TGTGCCAGCAGCCGACTAGCGGGAGTGTTCGGGGAGCTGTTTTTT.